Below are 30 T cell receptor beta chains sequenced from a single sample in a study of PD-1 blockade in classical Hodgkin lymphoma. The patients all showed relapse after autologous stem cell transplantation, while their brentuximab vedotin exposure varied. Measured with immunoSEQ multiplex PCR; TCRdb has only the in-frame clones, and not every one. There are approximately 43,000 clones in the sample; roughly nine tenths occur only once, and around 5% lies in the top ten. This specimen consisted of peripheral blood mononuclear cells (PBMCs), obtained before the second cycle of nivolumab. Receptor source: a human donor with classical Hodgkin lymphoma.

The chain employs TRBV9 and TRBJ2-2; TRBD1 agrees at 7 bases. Germline V gives CDR1 SGDLS, CDR2 YYNGEE. The trim removed 2 bases at V and 1 base at J, leaving 2 bases unmatched. The CDR3 sequence is 15 residues long. The CDR3 coding sequence is TGTGCCAGCAGCGTCCGACAGGGGAACACCGGGGAGCTGTTTTTT. Its translation is CASSVRQGNTGELFF.

The rearrangement joins TRBV10-3 to TRBJ1-5, with 9 bases lining up with TRBD1. CDR3 size: 16 residues. The V gene's germline CDR1 is ENHRY and CDR2 SYGVKD. V trimming: 2 bases; J trimming: 7 bases; junction bases outside the gene matches: 9. The CDR3 DNA is TGTGCCATCAGTGAGGGTCCGGGACAGGGTAAACAGCCCCAGCATTTT. Amino acid sequence: CAISEGPGQGKQPQHF.

V and J are TRBV27 and TRBJ1-4; 7 bases are a match to TRBD1. The germline CDR1 and CDR2 sequences are MNHEY and SMNVEV (reference sequence). The CDR3 is 16 amino acids. V dropped 6 bases and J dropped 7; count of bases not matched to a gene: 14. The DNA of the CDR3 is TGTGCCAGCAGCACTGGGGCAGGGGGTTTGGGTGAAAAACTGTTTTTT. It codes for CASSTGAGGLGEKLFF. The full variable domain, rest sourced from reference TRBV27 and TRBJ1-4, is EAQVTQNPRYLITVTGKKLTVTCSQNMNHEYMSWYRQDPGLGLRQIYYSMNVEVTDKGDVPEGYKVSRKEKRNFPLILESPSPNQTSLYFCASSTGAGGLGEKLFFGSGTQLSVL.

The chain combines TRBV28 with TRBJ2-7; D is possibly TRBD1 (8 bases). The CDR3 is 17 residues long. Germline CDR1 MDHEN, CDR2 SYDVKM. Trimming removed 2 bases from V and 2 bases from J, with 19 bases in between. In DNA form, the CDR3 reads TGTGCCAGCAGTTTAACAGGGGGGGGTTCTTGGGCCTACGAGCAGTACTTC. Protein product: CASSLTGGGSWAYEQYF. Combining the CDR3 with reference TRBV28 and TRBJ2-7 gives the whole variable domain DVKVTQSSRYLVKRTGEKVFLECVQDMDHENMFWYRQDPGLGLRLIYFSYDVKMKEKGDIPEGYSVSREKKERFSLILESASTNQTSMYLCASSLTGGGSWAYEQYFGPGTRLTVT.

Note on this clone: Distinct nucleotide sequences in the sample also encode this CDR3. This rearrangement joins TRBV5-1 to TRBJ2-5; 8 nucleotides align to TRBD2. Germline trimming cut 4 bases from V and 2 bases from J; bases unmatched to any gene: 1. CDR3 length: 13 residues. Germline loops: CDR1 SGHRS, CDR2 YFSETQ. CDR3 DNA sequence: TGCGCCAGCAGCCCGGGGGGGCAAGAGACCCAGTACTTC. As protein: CASSPGGQETQYF.

The genes are TRBV5-6 and TRBJ2-5; TRBD1 is a possible D gene (6 bases). The J call may be in error: the DNA end matches TRBJ2-7 better. CDR1 and CDR2 from the germline V gene are SGHDT and YYEEEE. The CDR3 spans 17 residues. The DNA of the CDR3 is TGTGCCAGCAGCCCGGGACACCTACGCCTTAGCTCCTACGAGCAGTACTTC. Translation: CASSPGHLRLSSYEQYF.

The V and J genes are TRBV6-1 and TRBJ2-3; no reliable D call. Deletions cut 6 bases from V and 8 bases from J, with 15 bases between. The CDR3 totals 13 residues. Per the germline V gene, CDR1 is MNHNS and CDR2 is SASEGT. CDR3 protein: CASRPDLLGTQYF. CDR3 DNA sequence: TGTGCCAGCAGGCCGGACCTTTTGGGTACGCAGTATTTT.

This clone was seen only once. The V gene is TRBV29-1, the J gene TRBJ2-1; possible D gene TRBD2, 5 bases. CDR3 size: 12 residues. Germline V gene sequence: CDR1 SQVTM, CDR2 ANQGSEA. The V end lost 7 bases, the J end lost 5 bases, and 12 bases lay between the germline ends. CDR3 region: CSAVLGHNEQFF. The CDR3 DNA follows: TGCAGCGCAGTACTAGGACACAATGAGCAGTTCTTC.

This clone was seen more than once but under ten times. The genes are TRBV6-1 and TRBJ2-7, with TRBD1 as a possible D gene (6 bases). The V and J ends lost 4 bases and 3 bases respectively, with 13 bases between them. The CDR3 has 14 amino acids. Germline CDR1 and CDR2: MNHNS and SASEGT. CDR3 loop: CASSVGTTGYEQYF. The CDR3 DNA sequence: TGTGCCAGCAGTGTCGGGACAACGGGCTACGAGCAGTACTTC.

The chain carries TRBV9 and TRBJ2-5; D is undetermined. V was clipped by 3 bases and J by 1 base, with 13 bases between them. Germline lookup yields CDR1 SGDLS and CDR2 YYNGEE. The CDR3 spans 15 residues. The CDR3 reads CASSDRGRIQETQYF. The CDR3 DNA sequence: TGTGCCAGCAGCGACCGCGGACGGATCCAAGAGACCCAGTACTTC.

This chain links TRBV19 with TRBJ1-2; TRBD1 agrees at 7 bases. The CDR3 extends over 13 amino acids. With V trimmed by 5 bases and J by 2 bases, 2 bases remained unmatched. Germline loops: CDR1 LNHDA, CDR2 SQIVND (reference sequence). The CDR3 loop reads CASSPGQNYGYTF. CDR3 nucleotide sequence: TGTGCCAGTAGTCCGGGACAGAACTATGGCTACACCTTC.

The count of this clone is one. V gene TRBV5-1 combines with J gene TRBJ2-5; D not certain. This CDR3 comprises 14 residues. CDR1 and CDR2 (germline): SGHRS, YFSETQ. Deletions cut 0 bases from V and 1 base from J, with 7 bases between. The CDR3, as DNA: TGCGCCAGCAGCTTGGAAAGGTCCCAAGAGACCCAGTACTTC. Protein: CASSLERSQETQYF.

The V and J genes are TRBV28 and TRBJ1-5; D is possibly TRBD1 (5 bases). The CDR3 runs 16 residues. Germline-derived CDR1 and CDR2 are MDHEN and SYDVKM. Trimming shortened V by 6 bases and J by 2 bases, and 17 bases separated the two germline ends. The CDR3 spells CASSLGESVGNQPQHF. The CDR3 DNA reads TGTGCCAGCAGCCTGGGGGAGTCGGTGGGCAATCAGCCCCAGCATTTT.

The V call is TRBV5-1, the J call TRBJ1-3; possible D gene TRBD1, 6 bases. Deletions cut 1 base from V and 9 bases from J, with 14 bases between. The CDR3 length is 14 residues. Germline CDR1 and CDR2: SGHRS and YFSETQ. Here the CDR3 DNA reads TGCGCCAGCAGCTTGAGGCCAGGGGAGAGCACCATATATTTT. Protein sequence: CASSLRPGESTIYF.

The rearrangement joins TRBV7-2 to TRBJ2-1; D unclear. CDR3 length: 14 amino acids. From germline, CDR1 is SGHTA and CDR2 FQGNSA. The V end lost 3 bases, the J end lost 9 bases, and 15 bases lay between the germline ends. In DNA form, the CDR3 reads TGTGCCAGCAGCTTGAGACCCGTCGCCGCTGAGCAGTTCTTC. Amino acid sequence: CASSLRPVAAEQFF.

The chain combines TRBV7-2 with TRBJ1-2, with D maybe TRBD1 (5 bases). V lost 7 bases, J lost 8 bases, and 17 bases lay in between. Germline values: CDR1 SGHTA, CDR2 FQGNSA. The CDR3 spans 13 residues. Here the CDR3 DNA reads TGTGCCAGCACTCCCTCGGTAGGGGTAGGCTACACCTTC. It is translated as CASTPSVGVGYTF.

The count of this clone is one. The chain uses TRBV5-1 and TRBJ2-1; 9 positions agree with TRBD1. The J segment lost 4 bases and the V segment lost 3 bases, leaving 8 bases of the junction unmatched. From germline, CDR1 is SGHRS and CDR2 YFSETQ. CDR3 length: 16 residues. CDR3 DNA: TGCGCCAGCAGCTCAAGTCGACAGGGGGGGTACAATGAGCAGTTCTTC. Its translation: CASSSSRQGGYNEQFF.

The J gene is TRBJ1-1, the V gene TRBV4-3; D may be TRBD1 (5 bases). The germline V and J ends were trimmed by 6 bases and 1 base, with 12 bases remaining between them. Germline V gene sequence: CDR1 LGHNA, CDR2 YSLEER. The CDR3 is 14 residues long. The CDR3 nucleotides are TGCGCCAGCAGGGCGGGGAGGGGGAACACTGAAGCTTTCTTT. It is translated as CASRAGRGNTEAFF.

The V call is TRBV9, the J call TRBJ2-1; TRBD2 is a possible D gene (5 bases). The CDR3 runs 14 residues. The ends were cut back, 8 bases at V and 3 bases at J, with 15 bases in the middle. Germline V gives CDR1 SGDLS, CDR2 YYNGEE. CDR3 amino acids: CASGESGFYNEQFF. The CDR3 DNA is TGTGCCAGTGGGGAGAGCGGCTTCTACAATGAGCAGTTCTTC. The full variable domain, with the rest looked up from reference TRBV9 and TRBJ2-1, is DSGVTQTPKHLITATGQRVTLRCSPRSGDLSVYWYQQSLDQGLQFLIQYYNGEERAKGNILERFSAQQFPDLHSELNLSSLELGDSALYFCASGESGFYNEQFFGPGTRLTVL.

This chain links TRBV28 with TRBJ2-4, with D possibly matching TRBD2 (7 bases). Germline V lookup: CDR1 MDHEN, CDR2 SYDVKM. The germline V and J ends were trimmed by 1 base and 8 bases, with 24 bases remaining between them. This CDR3 comprises 18 residues. The CDR3 DNA reads TGTGCCAGCAGTTTATCCGGGTCGTCGGGGGGCCCGCAGTACATTCAGTACTTC. It encodes CASSLSGSSGGPQYIQYF. Together with reference TRBV28 and TRBJ2-4, the CDR3 gives the full variable domain: DVKVTQSSRYLVKRTGEKVFLECVQDMDHENMFWYRQDPGLGLRLIYFSYDVKMKEKGDIPEGYSVSREKKERFSLILESASTNQTSMYLCASSLSGSSGGPQYIQYFGAGTRLSVL.

This clone has a single count. The V and J genes are TRBV28 and TRBJ1-5; D is possibly TRBD1 (6 bases). Trimming removed 2 bases at V and 1 base at J, with 12 bases between. The germline gives CDR1 MDHEN, CDR2 SYDVKM. The CDR3 is 16 residues long. CDR3 sequence reads: CASSLPGAGSNQPQHF. The CDR3 DNA reads TGTGCCAGCAGTTTACCGGGGGCAGGGAGCAATCAGCCCCAGCATTTT.

V usage is TRBV29-1 and J usage is TRBJ2-3, with D tentatively TRBD2 (6 bases). Germline values: CDR1 SQVTM, CDR2 ANQGSEA. Trimming shortened V by 6 bases and J by 3 bases, and 16 bases separated the two germline ends. The CDR3 has 14 amino acids. The chain's CDR3 is CSVGDWGATDTQYF. CDR3 nucleotide sequence: TGCAGCGTGGGGGACTGGGGAGCAACAGATACGCAGTATTTT.

The chain joins TRBV28 to TRBJ2-3; D unresolved. This CDR3 has 16 residues. V lost 4 bases, J lost 0 bases, and 14 bases lay in between. Per the germline V gene, CDR1 is MDHEN and CDR2 is SYDVKM. CDR3 DNA: TGTGCCAGCAGTTCCCAGACGTGGGCTAGCACAGATACGCAGTATTTT. It is translated as CASSSQTWASTDTQYF.

This clone has only a few counts. The rearrangement joins TRBV19 to TRBJ1-2; no firm D call. Deletions cut 3 bases from V and 2 bases from J, with 7 bases between. In germline, CDR1 is LNHDA, CDR2 SQIVND (reference sequence). This CDR3 region has 13 residues. The CDR3 DNA follows: TGTGCCAGTAGTATTTCCGGGAACTATGGCTACACCTTC. Its protein is CASSISGNYGYTF.

V is TRBV5-8 and J is TRBJ2-1, with 8 bases matching TRBD2. The CDR3 totals 14 residues. Germline V gene data show CDR1 as SGHTS and CDR2 as YDEGEE. V shed 4 bases and J 3 bases; nucleotides not matched to a gene: 3. The CDR3 is CASSREGYYNEQFF. CDR3 sequence (DNA): TGTGCCAGCAGCCGGGAGGGTTACTACAATGAGCAGTTCTTC.

The rearrangement links TRBV18 to TRBJ2-3; D is possibly TRBD1 or TRBD2 (6 bases each). CDR3 length: 15 residues. From germline, CDR1 is KGHSH and CDR2 LQKENI. The ends were cut back, 3 bases at V and 2 bases at J, with 12 bases in the middle. This CDR3 reads CASSPRGLNTDTQYF. Here the CDR3 DNA reads TGTGCCAGCTCACCCAGGGGACTTAACACAGATACGCAGTATTTT.

This clone has a single count. The chain employs TRBV5-1 and TRBJ2-2, with 7 bases aligning to TRBD2. CDR1 is SGHRS, CDR2 YFSETQ, per germline. The CDR3 length is 15 residues. V shed 3 bases and J 2 bases; nucleotides not matched to a gene: 4. The CDR3 DNA is TGCGCCAGCAGCTGGGGAGGGAAAAACACCGGGGAGCTGTTTTTT. It translates to CASSWGGKNTGELFF.

CDR3 sequence (DNA): TGCGCCAGCTCCGGAGTGGGATTGAACACTGAAGCTTTCTTT. Translated: CASSGVGLNTEAFF. The chain has TRBV5-1 and TRBJ1-1; no clear D. Germline lookup yields CDR1 SGHRS and CDR2 YFSETQ. Between the trimmed V and J ends, which lost 7 bases and 0 bases, there was a span of 13 bases. This CDR3 comprises 14 residues.

CDR3 nucleotide sequence: TGCGCCAGCAGCTTGGGCGGGACAGGGGGCGGACCGAACACTGAAGCTTTCTTT. It specifies CASSLGGTGGGPNTEAFF. This chain uses TRBV5-1 with TRBJ1-1, with 12 bases fitting TRBD1. The CDR3 contains 18 residues. V shed 0 bases and J 1 base; nucleotides not matched to a gene: 7. Germline V gene sequence: CDR1 SGHRS, CDR2 YFSETQ. The full variable domain, rest sourced from reference TRBV5-1 and TRBJ1-1, is KAGVTQTPRYLIKTRGQQVTLSCSPISGHRSVSWYQQTPGQGLQFLFEYFSETQRNKGNFPGRFSGRQFSNSRSEMNVSTLELGDSALYLCASSLGGTGGGPNTEAFFGQGTRLTVV.

The genes are TRBV7-9 and TRBJ2-1; TRBD1 is a possible D gene (6 bases). V was trimmed by 5 bases and J by 8 bases, leaving 10 bases between them. The CDR3 consists of 12 residues. The V gene's germline CDR1 is SEHNR and CDR2 FQNEAQ (reference sequence). The CDR3 DNA sequence: TGTGCCAGCAGCCCGGCAGGGGATGAGCAGTTCTTC. Protein sequence: CASSPAGDEQFF.